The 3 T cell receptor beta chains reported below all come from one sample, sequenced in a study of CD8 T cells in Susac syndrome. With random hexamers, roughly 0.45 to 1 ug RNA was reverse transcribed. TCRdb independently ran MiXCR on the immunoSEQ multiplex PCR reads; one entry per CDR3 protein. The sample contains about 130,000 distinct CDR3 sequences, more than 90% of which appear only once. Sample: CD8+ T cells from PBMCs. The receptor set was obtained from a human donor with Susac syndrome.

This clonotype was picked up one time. The CDR3: CASSPSSRKDTEAFF. For the CDR3, the DNA is TGTGCCAGCAGCCCTAGTAGCAGGAAGGACACTGAAGCTTTCTTT. The J gene is TRBJ1-1, the V gene TRBV9; D not certain. With 4 bases removed from V and 3 bases from J, the gap between germline ends came to 16 bases. Germline-derived CDR1 and CDR2 are SGDLS and YYNGEE. CDR3 length: 15 amino acids.

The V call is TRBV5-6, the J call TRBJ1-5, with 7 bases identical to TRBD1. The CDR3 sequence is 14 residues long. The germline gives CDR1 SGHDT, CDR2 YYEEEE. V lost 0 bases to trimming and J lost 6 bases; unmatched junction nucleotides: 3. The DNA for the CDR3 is TGTGCCAGCAGCTTGGGGCAGGGGGTTCAGCCCCAGCATTTT. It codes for CASSLGQGVQPQHF.

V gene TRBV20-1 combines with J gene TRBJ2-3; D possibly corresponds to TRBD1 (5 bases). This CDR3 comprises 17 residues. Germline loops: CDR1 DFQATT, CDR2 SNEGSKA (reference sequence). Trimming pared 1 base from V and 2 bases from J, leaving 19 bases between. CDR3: CSARAPLDRDHTDTQYF. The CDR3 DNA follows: TGCAGTGCTAGAGCCCCCCTTGACAGAGACCACACAGATACGCAGTATTTT.